These T cell receptor beta chains were read from a single sample in a study of blood T cell repertoires in COVID-19. TCRdb's table, derived via immunoSEQ multiplex PCR, lists solely in-frame clones and lacks some. In the table there are over 200,000 clones, around 90% of which are singletons. The sequencing sample was made of peripheral blood. The receptor source for this set is a woman aged 35 to 49 who had recovered from COVID-19. Each CDR3 is given with its conserved first and last residue. Fields, in order: V gene, J gene, clone size, D gene, CDR3 protein, CDR3 DNA. D genes are given only for firm matches. Clone size appears in some rows only: once, few, many, or a class for an expanded clone.

TRBV3-1/TRBV3-2	TRBJ1-2	.	.	CASSRGYYGYTF	TGTGCCAGCAGCCGCGGTTACTATGGCTACACCTTC
TRBV24-1	TRBJ1-5	.	.	CATSDTGGDRGQPQHF	TGTGCCACCAGTGACACTGGGGGGGATCGGGGTCAGCCCCAGCATTTT
TRBV3-1/TRBV3-2	TRBJ2-1	.	TRBD2	CASSQDPFLAGEQFF	TGTGCCAGCAGCCAAGATCCCTTCCTAGCGGGCGAGCAGTTCTTC
TRBV3-1/TRBV3-2	TRBJ2-3	.	.	CASSPRTIGTDTQYF	TGTGCCAGCAGCCCCCGGACAATCGGAACAGATACGCAGTATTTT
TRBV18	TRBJ2-4	.	.	CASSPPAGAKNIQYF	TGTGCCAGCTCACCACCGGCAGGTGCCAAAAACATTCAGTACTTC
TRBV5-4	TRBJ1-1	once	.	CASSSQLNTEAFF	TGTGCCAGCAGCTCCCAATTGAACACTGAAGCTTTCTTT
TRBV3-1/TRBV3-2	TRBJ2-3	.	TRBD2	CASSRKVGRREPTDTQYF	TGTGCCAGCAGCAGAAAGGTGGGCCGGCGGGAGCCCACAGATACGCAGTATTTT
TRBV13	TRBJ2-3	.	TRBD2	CASSLVGGRDTQYF	TGTGCCAGCAGCCTCGTGGGGGGGAGAGATACGCAGTATTTT
TRBV27	TRBJ2-3	few	.	CASSPWVGAADTQYF	TGTGCCAGCAGCCCATGGGTGGGGGCGGCAGATACGCAGTATTTT
TRBV11-2	TRBJ2-1	.	.	CASSPKTRSSYNEQFF	TGTGCCAGCAGCCCCAAGACGAGGAGCTCCTACAATGAGCAGTTCTTC
TRBV6-2/TRBV6-3	TRBJ1-3	.	TRBD1	CASTPWTGTGNTIYF	TGTGCCAGCACCCCCTGGACAGGGACGGGAAACACCATATATTTT
TRBV7-9	TRBJ2-1	.	TRBD2	CASSLMGLADYNEQFF	TGTGCCAGCAGCTTAATGGGACTAGCGGACTACAATGAGCAGTTCTTC
TRBV21-1	TRBJ1-2	once	.	CASSTQGPRVYGYTF	TGTGCCAGCAGCACCCAGGGCCCACGGGTTTATGGCTACACCTTC
TRBV5-1	TRBJ1-2	.	.	CASSLANGLTGGYTF	TGCGCCAGCAGCTTGGCCAACGGACTAACCGGTGGCTACACCTTC
TRBV6-1	TRBJ2-1	once	TRBD2	CASGLAGGRDEQFF	TGTGCCAGCGGGTTGGCGGGAGGGAGGGATGAGCAGTTCTTC
TRBV5-5	TRBJ2-5	.	TRBD1	CASSLVDRVETQYF	TGTGCCAGCAGCTTGGTGGACAGGGTAGAGACCCAGTACTTC
TRBV5-1	TRBJ2-3	.	.	CASSLGGTREYF	TGCGCCAGCAGCTTGGGCGGCACGCGGGAGTATTTT
TRBV9	TRBJ2-6	.	.	CASSLRVSAGANVLTF	TGTGCCAGCAGCCTCCGGGTCTCGGCTGGGGCCAACGTCCTGACTTTC
TRBV10-3	TRBJ2-2	.	TRBD2	CAISDPPGGVPNTGELFF	TGTGCCATCAGTGACCCCCCGGGGGGGGTCCCGAACACCGGGGAGCTGTTTTTT
TRBV19	TRBJ2-3	.	.	CASSKNPSVVRDTQYF	TGTGCCAGTAGTAAAAACCCTAGTGTGGTAAGGGATACGCAGTATTTT
TRBV18	TRBJ2-5	.	TRBD2	CASSPVGLAGQETQYF	TGTGCCAGCTCACCAGTGGGACTAGCGGGACAAGAGACCCAGTACTTC
TRBV6-1	TRBJ2-7	.	.	CASSEGPVDTREEQYF	TGTGCCAGCAGTGAAGGTCCCGTGGATACCCGGGAGGAGCAGTACTTC
TRBV15	TRBJ2-1	.	.	CATSRTLDNEQFF	TGTGCCACCAGCAGAACTCTTGACAATGAGCAGTTCTTC
TRBV4-3	TRBJ2-2	few	TRBD1	CASSQGDRGPGELFF	TGCGCCAGCAGCCAAGGGGACAGGGGTCCCGGGGAGCTGTTTTTT
TRBV27	TRBJ2-1	.	TRBD2	CASRTSGYNEQFF	TGTGCCAGCAGGACTAGCGGTTACAATGAGCAGTTCTTC
TRBV21-1	TRBJ2-3	.	.	CASRTSGRADTQYF	TGTGCCAGCAGGACTAGCGGGAGAGCAGATACGCAGTATTTT
TRBV3-1/TRBV3-2	TRBJ1-4	.	.	CASSQDPRKQAF	TGTGCCAGCAGCCAAGATCCGAGGAAACAAGCCTTT
TRBV5-4	TRBJ2-3	once	TRBD2	CASSLRGDPDTQYF	TGTGCCAGCAGCTTACGGGGGGATCCAGATACGCAGTATTTT
TRBV20-1	TRBJ2-2	.	.	CSASPVGELFF	TGCAGTGCTAGCCCCGTCGGGGAGCTGTTTTTT
TRBV19	TRBJ1-3	.	TRBD1	CASSSQGAWGNTIYF	TGTGCCAGTAGTAGTCAGGGGGCGTGGGGAAACACCATATATTTT
TRBV7-9	TRBJ1-4	.	TRBD1	CASSPTGGGEKLFF	TGTGCCAGCAGCCCGACAGGGGGCGGTGAAAAACTGTTTTTT
TRBV9	TRBJ2-2	.	TRBD1	CASTGQGLTGELFF	TGTGCATCCACTGGACAGGGCCTGACCGGGGAGCTGTTTTTT
TRBV4-2	TRBJ1-3	.	TRBD1	CASSQGTGSPGNTIYF	TGTGCCAGCAGCCAAGGGACAGGGAGTCCTGGAAACACCATATATTTT
TRBV5-1	TRBJ2-5	.	.	CASSRTTGFQETQYF	TGCGCCAGCAGCCGAACTACAGGGTTCCAAGAGACCCAGTACTTC
TRBV30	TRBJ1-2	few	.	CAWSSGSGYGYTF	TGTGCCTGGAGTTCAGGGTCGGGCTATGGCTACACCTTC
TRBV29-1	TRBJ2-1	.	TRBD1	CSVPRTGSGSYNEQFF	TGCAGCGTCCCTCGGACAGGGAGTGGGTCCTACAATGAGCAGTTCTTC
TRBV18	TRBJ2-6	.	TRBD2	CASSPPGLAARPGANVLTF	TGTGCCAGCTCACCACCGGGACTAGCGGCGAGACCTGGGGCCAACGTCCTGACTTTC
TRBV9	TRBJ2-1	.	TRBD2	CASSVGSGRANNEQFF	TGTGCCAGCAGCGTGGGGAGCGGGAGGGCCAACAATGAGCAGTTCTTC
TRBV5-6	TRBJ2-2	once	.	CASSDTPAGWGGELFF	TGTGCCAGCAGCGACACCCCCGCGGGGTGGGGCGGGGAGCTGTTTTTT
TRBV5-4	TRBJ1-2	once	.	CASTPQGGNYGYTF	TGTGCCAGCACCCCCCAGGGTGGCAACTATGGCTACACCTTC
TRBV19	TRBJ1-6	.	TRBD1	CASTSTGEGGYNSPLHF	TGTGCCAGTACCTCGACAGGGGAAGGGGGATATAATTCACCCCTCCACTTT
TRBV11-3	TRBJ1-3	.	.	CASSLTGPSGNTIYF	TGTGCCAGCAGCTTAACAGGGCCCTCTGGAAACACCATATATTTT
TRBV10-3	TRBJ1-1	.	.	CAITQGSNTEAFF	TGTGCCATCACCCAGGGGTCCAACACTGAAGCTTTCTTT
TRBV6-4	TRBJ1-1	.	TRBD1	CASRPGQGFGWTEAFF	TGTGCCAGTAGACCGGGACAGGGATTTGGATGGACTGAAGCTTTCTTT
TRBV4-3	TRBJ1-2	few	.	CASSQARQDGYTF	TGCGCCAGCAGCCAAGCCCGGCAGGATGGCTACACCTTC
TRBV19	TRBJ1-3	.	.	CASRSATGNTIYF	TGTGCCAGTAGGTCCGCGACTGGAAACACCATATATTTT
TRBV10-3	TRBJ1-2	.	.	CAISAGADINGYTF	TGTGCCATCAGTGCTGGGGCAGACATCAATGGCTACACCTTC